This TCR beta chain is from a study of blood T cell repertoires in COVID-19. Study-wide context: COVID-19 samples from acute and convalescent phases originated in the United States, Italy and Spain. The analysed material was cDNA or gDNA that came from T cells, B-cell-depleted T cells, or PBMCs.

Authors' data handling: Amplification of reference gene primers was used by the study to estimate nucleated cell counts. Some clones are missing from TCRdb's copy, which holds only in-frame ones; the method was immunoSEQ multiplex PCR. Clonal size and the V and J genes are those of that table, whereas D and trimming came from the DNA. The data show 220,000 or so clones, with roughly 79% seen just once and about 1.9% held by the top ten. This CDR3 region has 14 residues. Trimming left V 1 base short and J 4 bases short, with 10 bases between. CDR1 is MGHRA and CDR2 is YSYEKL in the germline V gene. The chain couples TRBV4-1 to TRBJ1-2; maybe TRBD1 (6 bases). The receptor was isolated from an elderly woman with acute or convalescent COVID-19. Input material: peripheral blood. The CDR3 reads CASSQGQALYGYTF. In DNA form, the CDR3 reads TGCGCCAGCAGCCAAGGACAGGCCCTCTATGGCTACACCTTC.